The clone carrying this TCR beta chain was detected many times. Its antigen is not known. From RNA transcripts, TCR beta CDR3 regions were amplified. The study used the HTBI primer set for a first-round RT-PCR of the TCR CDR3. Each CDR3 protein is one row after TCRdb ran MiXCR on the multiplex PCR reads. The data hold approximately 370,000 distinct CDR3 sequences, with about 17% observed a single time. The blood specimen was taken at initial hyperthyroidism diagnosis, before any ophthalmopathy symptoms. This sample stems from a study of T cells in Graves' hyperthyroidism and ophthalmopathy. Study results and limitations: The model forecast ophthalmopathy, anticipating it by a median approximately 6 months before onset.

Germline lookup yields CDR1 MDHEN and CDR2 SYDVKM. With V trimmed by 5 bases and J by 5 bases, 8 bases remained unmatched. The CDR3 runs to 14 residues. The gene calls are TRBV28 and TRBJ1-1; TRBD1 agrees at 7 bases. The sample was blood. This TCR was recovered from a woman in her thirties with Graves' hyperthyroidism that later progressed to Graves' ophthalmopathy. The CDR3 sequence: CASSPLTGWTEAFF. The CDR3 DNA sequence: TGTGCCAGCAGTCCCTTGACAGGGTGGACTGAAGCTTTCTTT.